The present T cell receptor beta chain was sequenced within a study of T-cell reconstitution after alpha-beta-depleted transplantation in children. Study-level points and caveats: Several hundred graft clones that had expanded were reportedly the source of alpha-beta T cells about two months after transplant. T-cell numbers and diversity, one year after transplant, stemmed largely from T cells that were newly produced. Elevated TCRbeta diversity at day 60 was traced, in some patients, to surviving recipient T cells and thymic progenitors.

TCRbeta library construction was performed incorporating unique molecular identifiers. From the PCR reads, TCRdb called clonotypes with MiXCR, one entry per CDR3 protein. The sample lists some 290,000 distinct CDR3 sequences, around 25% occurring once. Trimming left V 4 bases short and J 7 bases short, with 9 bases between. The CDR3 is 12 residues long. The germline CDR1 and CDR2 sequences are SGHRS and YFSETQ. Remarks on this clonotype: The target antigen is unknown.

The chain combines TRBV5-1 with TRBJ2-4; D gene uncertain. The sequencing used PBMCs, mostly from graft donor cells, collected 180 days after TCRalphabeta/CD19-depleted stem cell transplant. The origin of this receptor is a male patient younger than 18 who had a stem cell transplant for acute lymphoblastic leukemia, so the T cells may come from the graft donor. CDR3 bases: TGCGCCAGCAGCCCCCCGGGTAACATTCAGTACTTC. Its translation is CASSPPGNIQYF.